The sample holds a few counts of the clone carrying this T cell receptor beta chain. The antigen is not known. Each TCR beta library was made by quantitative 5'-RACE that incorporated molecular barcodes. TCRdb redid the calling of the 5' RACE reads with MiXCR, one entry per CDR3 protein. The sample holds a few hundred thousand distinct CDR3 sequences; around 18% are singletons and the top ten take roughly 42%. The ends were cut back, 1 base at V and 12 bases at J, with 8 bases in the middle. CDR1 is SGHRS and CDR2 is YFSETQ in the germline V gene. This CDR3 contains 11 residues. These data are taken from a study of CD8 T cells in ankylosing spondylitis. Study-wide results and caveats: Disease-associated clones were reportedly significantly overrepresented in matched ankylosing spondylitis synovial fluid. Roughly eight highly homologous variants made up a TCR beta motif that seemed to typify ankylosing spondylitis blood. Peripheral blood held disease-linked clones only at relatively low frequency, and these were CD8+.

The V and J genes are TRBV5-1 and TRBJ2-1; D may correspond to TRBD1 or TRBD2 (5 bases each). The TCR originated in a male donor with ankylosing spondylitis. Input material: blood, either unsorted or a sorted T cell fraction (not recorded which). Written as DNA, the CDR3 is TGCGCCAGCAGCTTGCGGGACCTGCAGTTCTTC. It codes for CASSLRDLQFF.